One sample yielded the 27 T cell receptor beta chains listed below, sequenced in a study of cytomegalovirus exposure and HLA in healthy donors. The PCR made use of 60 Vbeta and 13 Jbeta primers. Clones were sequenced by immunoSEQ multiplex PCR, and TCRdb holds only the in-frame ones, with some missing. The sample has about 170,000 clones; approximately 78% are singletons. Source material: PBMCs. The receptors derive from a woman in her forties or fifties in good health and CMV-seropositive.

The J gene is TRBJ2-5, the V gene TRBV4-2; perhaps TRBD1 as D (6 bases). The CDR3 extends over 15 amino acids. V was trimmed by 4 bases and J by 5 bases, leaving 17 bases between them. Per the germline V gene, CDR1 is LGHNA and CDR2 is YNFKEQ. CDR3 DNA: TGTGCCAGCAGCCCAATTCAACAGGGTCGGGAGACCCAGTACTTC. This gives the protein CASSPIQQGRETQYF.

This clone has only a few counts. This chain connects TRBV5-1 to TRBJ2-3; the match to TRBD2 covers 8 bases. V trimming: 3 bases; J trimming: 1 base; junction bases outside the gene matches: 10. The germline CDR1 and CDR2 sequences are SGHRS and YFSETQ. This CDR3 contains 17 residues. In nucleotides, the CDR3 is TGCGCCAGCAGCTGGCCCCCCGGCGGGGGGCGCACAGATACGCAGTATTTT. The encoded protein is CASSWPPGGGRTDTQYF.

This chain connects TRBV27 to TRBJ1-1; unclear D gene. V dropped 6 bases and J dropped 2 bases, with 13 bases sitting between them. The V gene's germline CDR1 is MNHEY and CDR2 SMNVEV (reference sequence). The CDR3 consists of 14 residues. CDR3 sequence: CASSLGLSNTEAFF. CDR3 sequence (DNA): TGTGCCAGCAGCCTGGGCCTTTCTAACACTGAAGCTTTCTTT.

Only a few counts were recorded for this clone. The J gene is TRBJ2-2, the V gene TRBV5-1, with D unresolved. The CDR3 is 14 residues long. The germline V and J ends were trimmed by 2 bases and 5 bases, with 10 bases remaining between them. Per germline, CDR1 SGHRS and CDR2 YFSETQ. The chain's CDR3 is CASSFSPQTGELFF. The CDR3 region has the DNA TGCGCCAGCAGCTTCTCACCGCAGACCGGGGAGCTGTTTTTT.

The gene calls are TRBV9 and TRBJ2-2, with a tentative D call TRBD2 (6 bases). The CDR3 covers 15 residues. Germline V gene data show CDR1 as SGDLS and CDR2 as YYNGEE. V shed 4 bases and J shed 2 bases, with 12 bases lying between them. This chain's CDR3 is CASSRGLINTGELFF. The CDR3 bases are TGTGCCAGCAGCAGGGGACTGATTAACACCGGGGAGCTGTTTTTT.

This sequence joins TRBV6-6 and TRBJ1-4; weak D call: TRBD1 (6 bases). CDR1 and CDR2 (germline): MNHNY, SVGAGI (reference sequence). V lost 6 bases and J 5 bases, leaving 16 bases between the germline ends. CDR3 size: 15 residues. The CDR3 here is CASRTGGGLNEKLFF. DNA of the CDR3: TGTGCCAGCAGAACCGGCGGGGGGCTAAATGAAAAACTGTTTTTT.

The rearrangement links TRBV15 to TRBJ1-4; TRBD1 is a possible D gene (5 bases). CDR1 is LNHNV and CDR2 is YYDKDF in the germline V gene (reference sequence). V lost 1 base, J lost 8 bases, and 14 bases lay in between. There are 15 residues in the CDR3. CDR3 sequence (DNA): TGTGCCACCAGCAGAGCTCAGGGTGGGCAGGAAAAACTGTTTTTT. It is translated as CATSRAQGGQEKLFF. Looking up the rest from reference TRBV15 and TRBJ1-4 gives the full variable domain: DAMVIQNPRYQVTQFGKPVTLSCSQTLNHNVMYWYQQKSSQAPKLLFHYYDKDFNNEADTPDNFQSRRPNTSFCFLDIRSPGLGDTAMYLCATSRAQGGQEKLFFGSGTQLSVL.

This chain connects TRBV7-9 to TRBJ1-4, with D perhaps TRBD1 (6 bases). The CDR3 has 15 residues. Looked up from germline, CDR1 is SEHNR and CDR2 is FQNEAQ (reference sequence). Trimming shortened V by 1 base and J by 4 bases, and 10 bases separated the two germline ends. CDR3 loop: CASSLGGHVNEKLFF. For the CDR3, the DNA is TGTGCCAGCAGCTTAGGGGGACATGTTAATGAAAAACTGTTTTTT.

The CDR3 loop is CASSSRGRNTEAFF. The CDR3 coding sequence is TGTGCCAGCAGCTCCAGGGGACGGAACACTGAAGCTTTCTTT. The chain employs TRBV7-6 and TRBJ1-1, with D possibly being TRBD1 (6 bases). CDR1 and CDR2 from the germline V gene are SGHVS and FNYEAQ. Between the trimmed V and J ends, which lost 4 bases and 1 base, there was a span of 10 bases. The CDR3 extends over 14 amino acids.

This chain joins TRBV9 and TRBJ1-3; unclear D gene. Germline V lookup: CDR1 SGDLS, CDR2 YYNGEE. This CDR3 spans 16 amino acids. Trimming pared 4 bases from V and 1 base from J, leaving 15 bases between. CDR3 nucleotide sequence: TGTGCCAGCAGCACCGTATCGGGTTCATCTGGAAACACCATATATTTT. Residues: CASSTVSGSSGNTIYF.

The V gene is TRBV19, the J gene TRBJ2-5; TRBD1 is a possible D gene (5 bases). The CDR3 is 15 residues long. The germline V gene has CDR1 LNHDA and CDR2 SQIVND (reference sequence). V was clipped by 1 base and J by 2 bases, with 11 bases between them. CDR3: CASSIVTASQETQYF. CDR3 nucleotide sequence: TGTGCCAGTAGTATAGTGACAGCCTCGCAAGAGACCCAGTACTTC.

Note on this clone: Other DNA sequences in this specimen translate into the identical CDR3. V gene TRBV27 combines with J gene TRBJ1-5; TRBD1 is a possible D gene (5 bases). The CDR3 length is 15 residues. Germline lookup yields CDR1 MNHEY and CDR2 SMNVEV (reference sequence). Trimming shortened V by 5 bases and J by 0 bases, and 11 bases separated the two germline ends. The CDR3 loop reads CASSLLGDSNQPQHF. The CDR3, as DNA: TGTGCCAGCAGTCTTTTAGGGGATAGCAATCAGCCCCAGCATTTT.

Written as DNA, the CDR3 is TGCGCCAGCAAGACTAGCGGGGGGCAACAAGAGACCCAGTACTTC. Translation: CASKTSGGQQETQYF. V is TRBV5-1 and J is TRBJ2-5, with 13 bases that match TRBD2. Germline trimming cut 6 bases from V and 2 bases from J; bases unmatched to any gene: 4. Per the germline V gene, CDR1 is SGHRS and CDR2 is YFSETQ. This CDR3 spans 15 amino acids.

The gene calls are TRBV19 and TRBJ2-7, with 7 bases matching TRBD1. This CDR3 has 14 residues. Losses at the gene ends were 10 bases for V and 2 bases for J; bases not matched to a gene: 11. Germline V gene lookup returns CDR1 LNHDA and CDR2 SQIVND (reference sequence). Here the CDR3 DNA reads TGTGCCACCTCGTTGGGACAGTTCCCCTACGAGCAGTACTTC. Translation gives CATSLGQFPYEQYF.

This clone was detected a few times. This chain uses TRBV4-1 with TRBJ1-2, with 8 bases lining up with TRBD1. CDR1 is MGHRA, CDR2 YSYEKL, per germline. With 3 bases clipped from V and 5 bases from J, the junction kept 8 bases outside the gene matches. CDR3 size: 15 residues. The CDR3: CASSQYERQGYGYTF. The CDR3 nucleotides read TGCGCCAGCAGCCAGTACGAGAGACAGGGGTATGGCTACACCTTC.

In this sample, this clone turned up once. The chain links TRBV6-5 to TRBJ1-1; 7 nucleotides align to TRBD1. Germline V gene sequence: CDR1 MNHEY, CDR2 SVGAGI. J gave up 1 base and V 3 bases, and 8 bases lay outside the gene matches. The CDR3 covers 16 residues. As DNA, the CDR3 is TGTGCCAGCAGTTATCGGTCCGGGACAGCGAACACTGAAGCTTTCTTT. Protein product: CASSYRSGTANTEAFF.

The chain links TRBV2 to TRBJ2-3; TRBD1 is a possible D gene (5 bases). Germline V gives CDR1 SNHLY, CDR2 FYNNEI. The CDR3 loop spans 11 amino acids. The CDR3 coding sequence is TGTGGGGTAATTATCCCAGGGACGCAGTATTTT. Protein: CGVIIPGTQYF.

This sequence joins TRBV2 and TRBJ1-1; TRBD1 agrees at 8 bases. The germline CDR1 and CDR2 sequences are SNHLY and FYNNEI. The CDR3 consists of 15 residues. Trimming at V came to 7 bases and at J to 1 base, leaving 8 bases not matched to a gene. The CDR3 region is CASKAQGVRNTEAFF. CDR3 DNA sequence: TGTGCCAGCAAGGCACAGGGGGTCAGGAACACTGAAGCTTTCTTT.

The chain joins TRBV19 to TRBJ2-7, with unresolved D. Germline lookup yields CDR1 LNHDA and CDR2 SQIVND (reference sequence). The length of the CDR3 is 13 residues. The V end was cut by 0 bases, the J end by 1 base, with 4 bases between. The CDR3 DNA is TGTGCCAGTAGTATAGACAGATCCTACGAGCAGTACTTC. Residues: CASSIDRSYEQYF.

The chain recombines TRBV6-6 with TRBJ2-1; TRBD2 agrees at 8 bases. J lost 6 bases, V lost 2 bases, and 3 bases had no gene match. Germline assignment: CDR1 MNHNY and CDR2 SVGAGI (reference sequence). The CDR3 runs to 14 residues. In DNA form, the CDR3 reads TGTGCCAGCAGTTACGGGACTAGAGTCAATGAGCAGTTCTTC. This sequence encodes CASSYGTRVNEQFF.

This clone was counted only a few times. The V and J genes are TRBV7-8 and TRBJ1-2; D uncertain. This CDR3 has 13 amino acids. V shed 5 bases and J shed 8 bases, with 15 bases lying between them. The germline CDR1 and CDR2 sequences are SGHVS and FQNEAQ. CDR3 loop: CASSPPSRVGYTF. Here the CDR3 DNA reads TGTGCCAGCAGCCCCCCATCGAGGGTCGGCTACACCTTC. Combining the CDR3 with reference TRBV7-8 and TRBJ1-2 gives the whole variable domain GAGVSQSPRYKVAKRGQDVALRCDPISGHVSLFWYQQALGQGPEFLTYFQNEAQLDKSGLPSDRFFAERPEGSVSTLKIQRTQQEDSAVYLCASSPPSRVGYTFGSGTRLTVV.

The rearrangement joins TRBV28 to TRBJ2-1; 7 bases map to TRBD1. The CDR3 has 14 amino acids. The J segment lost 7 bases and the V segment lost 6 bases, leaving 9 bases of the junction unmatched. The germline CDR1 and CDR2 sequences are MDHEN and SYDVKM. CDR3 loop: CASRTGSAVNEQFF. CDR3 coding DNA: TGTGCCAGCAGGACAGGGAGCGCTGTAAATGAGCAGTTCTTC.

As regards this clone: A junction end diverges from the germline sequence, so it may reflect a read error. The CDR3 loop is CSSSFLPGLARPYEQYF. CDR3 in DNA: TGTTCCAGCAGCTTTCTACCGGGACTAGCGAGACCCTACGAGCAGTACTTC. V is TRBV7-9 and J is TRBJ2-7; 10 positions match TRBD2. The length of the CDR3 is 17 residues. Germline lookup yields CDR1 SEHNR and CDR2 FQNEAQ (reference sequence). The variable domain in full, completed from reference TRBV7-9 and TRBJ2-7, reads DTGVSQNPRHKITKRGQNVTFRCDPISEHNRLYWYRQTLGQGPEFLTYFQNEAQLEKSRLLSDRFSAERPKGSFSTLEIQRTEQGDSAMYLCSSSFLPGLARPYEQYFGPGTRLTVT.

V is TRBV2 and J is TRBJ2-2; D gene uncertain. The CDR3 sequence is 16 residues long. The germline V gene encodes CDR1 SNHLY and CDR2 FYNNEI. V was trimmed by 3 bases and J by 8 bases, leaving 19 bases between them. The CDR3 DNA sequence: TGTGCCAGCAGTGATTTGGTTAGCTCCCCTGGGGGGGAGCTGTTTTTT. It yields the protein CASSDLVSSPGGELFF.

The V gene is TRBV29-1, the J gene TRBJ1-1, with a possible D match to TRBD1 (6 bases). The CDR3 totals 17 residues. Germline V gives CDR1 SQVTM, CDR2 ANQGSEA. The V and J ends lost 6 bases and 1 base respectively, with 24 bases between them. This CDR3 is CSVGGAGSSNQNTEAFF. DNA of the CDR3: TGCAGCGTGGGGGGGGCGGGATCCAGCAACCAGAACACTGAAGCTTTCTTT.

V usage is TRBV5-5 and J usage is TRBJ1-2; 8 bases map to TRBD1. V lost 4 bases to trimming and J lost 3 bases; unmatched junction nucleotides: 5. The CDR3 is 14 residues long. Germline-derived CDR1 and CDR2 are SGHKS and YYEKEE (reference sequence). The CDR3 is CASSRDRGYYGYTF. The CDR3 bases are TGTGCCAGCAGCCGAGACAGGGGATACTATGGCTACACCTTC.

This clone was found a few times. This chain links TRBV6-5 with TRBJ1-1; no clear D. There are 12 residues in the CDR3. The germline V gene encodes CDR1 MNHEY and CDR2 SVGAGI. Between the trimmed V and J ends, which lost 2 bases and 5 bases, there was a span of 6 bases. In DNA form, the CDR3 reads TGTGCCAGCAGTTACGTCGGGACTGAAGCTTTCTTT. Translating it yields CASSYVGTEAFF.